This TCR beta chain was documented in a study of identical twins listed by TCRdb under 2016. Broadly, across the study: To test whether fetal clonotypes persist, this study deep-sequenced TCR alpha and beta repertoires from monozygotic twins, from unrelated adults of various ages, and from cord blood. To rule out contamination, replicate twin experiments were performed at different times with different library preparation protocols.

V ends up 4 bases short and J 6 bases short, with an unmatched junction base count of 4. For CDR1 and CDR2, the germline V gene (reference sequence) lists DFQATT and SNEGSKA. Its CDR3 holds 14 amino acids, cysteine through phenylalanine. Here the CDR3 DNA is all that survives: 42 bases in frame from base 1. The study at large found these results: Fewer insertions were carried by abundant cord blood beta clonotypes; a weaker similar trend was observed in young adult naive repertoires, while no such trend was observed in memory repertoires. Conclusions relied on cross-sectional statistical analysis, since the same donors could not be followed over many years. Compared with coincidental sharing between unrelated individuals, an excess of low generation-probability sequences was observed among out-of-frame TCR alpha sequences shared between twins. Invariant T cells such as MAIT and iNKT could partly confound zero-insertion analyses, though diverse VJ usage argued against this for most clonotypes. Excess twin sharing in beta out-of-frame sequences was weaker because fewer shared sequences lowered the signal-to-noise ratio. Recombination models systematically underestimated out-of-frame TCR alpha sharing in monozygotic twins but agreed with sharing between unrelated individuals.

Every donor in the study was a healthy Caucasian. Three pairs of female monozygotic twins, all aged about 18 to 29 years, made up the twin cohort. Peripheral blood mononuclear cells were the source from which RNA for the TCR libraries was isolated. The library came from 5' RACE. The sequencing machine was an Illumina HiSeq 2000. A universal primer binding site was introduced by template switching, and a unique molecular identifier was present in the final cDNA, enabling accurate counting of TCR cDNA molecules. First-strand cDNA for TCR alpha and beta chains was synthesized from specific primers in the conserved constant-segment region. To control for contamination, every cDNA library was double barcoded, receiving both a SMART-Mk sample barcode and Illumina barcodes. TruSeq adapter sequences, together with Illumina sample barcodes, were added in two successive PCR steps. TCR alpha and beta cDNA libraries were sequenced on the Illumina HiSeq platform with custom primers. Under the source paper's analysis protocol: MiGEC processed the raw reads to extract unique molecular identifiers, while MiXCR was used to determine the CDR3 positions. For each individual, recombination models were inferred using an EM algorithm with the repgenHMM and IGoR tools. Shared clonotypes were analyzed with the tcR package in R, and sharing was normalized by the product of cloneset sizes. Out-of-frame nonproductive sequences were analyzed to study raw recombination free of thymic and clonal selection effects. The public reads were reprocessed in TCRdb via fastp at Q25 and MiXCR, keeping in-frame beta chains. Merged by CDR3 protein, the rows form single entries marked with the most common genes and DNA. The V and J calls and clone size are TCRdb's, not the authors'. The sample table contains hundreds of thousands of distinct CDR3 sequences; only one count was recorded for 21% of them. Approximately 4.5% of the sample is held by the ten biggest clonotypes.

This clonotype was detected only a few times. Which antigen it targets is not known. No base-level quality is on record; no much larger clone is a single base apart. The same specimen was also included in a second study, on T cells expressing NK-cell markers. As that second paper reports: TCR beta-chain repertoires were profiled in sorted CD3+CD56+NKG2C+, CD3+CD56+NKG2C- and CD3+CD56-NKG2C+ T-cell subsets from fewer than 10 donors. Among the eight sequenced donors, seven were HCMV-seropositive and one was HCMV-seronegative. To restrict sorting to alphabetaTCR-expressing T cells, an anti-gammadeltaTCR antibody was added in several experiments. In six donors, the dominant CD3+CD56+NKG2C+ clonotypes ranked among the top 10 CD8+ clonotypes, making up about 1.0-8% of CD8+ T cells. Those dominant clonotypes were again the most abundant among CD3+CD56-NKG2C+ cells in a handful of donors, at about 28.3-65%. Whether the expanded NKG2C-expressing T cell clones were specific for HCMV antigens remained unclear. The eight sequenced donors were randomly selected healthy volunteers, three men and five women. HCMV-specific IgG was detected in serum with a commercial ELISA kit to determine HCMV serostatus. For a handful of donors, unsorted PBMC were also used to sequence bulk peripheral blood T-cell repertoires. MIGEC was used to demultiplex reads and group the reads by UMI, and MiTCR was used to assemble and quantify clonotypes. To exclude erroneous sequences, only TCR cDNA sequences supported by at least two reads were retained. Downstream repertoire analysis used the tcR package, and clonotypes were matched across fractions by CDR3 nucleotide sequence plus V segment. VDJmatch was used to annotate antigen specificity against VDJdb, with one amino acid substitution allowed in CDR3.

The chain is assembled from TRBV20-1 and TRBJ2-3; TRBD2 agrees with 13 junctional bases. This clonotype was sampled from a young woman in good health. Input material: PBMCs. The CDR3 here reads CSATTSGGRDTQYF. The nucleotide sequence reads as follows: TGCAGTGCTACGACTAGCGGGGGGAGGGATACGCAGTATTTT.